A single sample gave rise to the 12 T cell receptor beta chains below, sequenced in a study of T-cell reconstitution after alpha-beta-depleted transplantation in children. A TCRbeta library incorporating unique molecular identifiers was prepared. TCRdb used MiXCR to reprocess the PCR reads, holding one entry per CDR3 protein. The table lists 98,000 or so distinct CDR3 sequences, approximately 6.6% of them singletons. The source was PBMCs, mostly from graft donor cells, collected 360 days after TCRalphabeta/CD19-depleted stem cell transplant. These receptors all come from a male patient aged 2 to 9 who had a stem cell transplant for acute lymphoblastic leukemia, so the T cells may come from the graft donor.

This rearrangement joins TRBV10-3 to TRBJ2-1; D possibly corresponds to TRBD2 (7 bases). Germline CDR1 ENHRY, CDR2 SYGVKD. Trimming stripped 5 bases from V and 5 bases from J, with 19 bases between. The CDR3 sequence is 16 residues long. The CDR3 loop reads CAISFRGGVPHNEQFF. CDR3 nucleotides: TGTGCCATCAGTTTCCGAGGGGGGGTCCCCCACAATGAGCAGTTCTTC.

The genes are TRBV27 and TRBJ2-6, with TRBD1 as a possible D gene (6 bases). The V end was cut by 4 bases, the J end by 8 bases, with 12 bases between. The CDR3 is 14 amino acids. Looked up from germline, CDR1 is MNHEY and CDR2 is SMNVEV (reference sequence). In nucleotides, the CDR3 is TGTGCCAGCAGTTACGCAGGGGCACCCAACGTCCTGACTTTC. It is translated as CASSYAGAPNVLTF. Based on the CDR3 plus reference TRBV27 and TRBJ2-6, the full variable domain is EAQVTQNPRYLITVTGKKLTVTCSQNMNHEYMSWYRQDPGLGLRQIYYSMNVEVTDKGDVPEGYKVSRKEKRNFPLILESPSPNQTSLYFCASSYAGAPNVLTFGAGSRLTVL.

The chain employs TRBV29-1 and TRBJ2-3; D gene uncertain. The germline V and J ends were trimmed by 3 bases and 5 bases, with 3 bases remaining between them. Germline values: CDR1 SQVTM, CDR2 ANQGSEA. There are 10 residues in the CDR3. The chain's CDR3 is CSVDRDTQYF. CDR3 DNA: TGCAGCGTTGACCGAGATACGCAGTATTTT.

The chain is built from TRBV24-1 and TRBJ2-3; 7 bases fit TRBD2. After removal of 1 base from V and 3 bases from J, the junction contained 15 bases not matched to a gene. CDR3 length: 19 residues. Looked up from germline, CDR1 is KGHDR and CDR2 is SFDVKD. Here the CDR3 reads CATSDLSGDGAGPTDTQYF. CDR3 bases: TGTGCCACCAGTGATTTAAGCGGGGATGGGGCGGGACCGACAGATACGCAGTATTTT.

This clonotype was seen a few times. The J gene is TRBJ2-7, the V gene TRBV5-6; 8 nucleotides match TRBD1. J gave up 7 bases and V 4 bases, and 7 bases lay outside the gene matches. CDR3 length equals 13 residues. Germline V CDR1 and CDR2: SGHDT, YYEEEE. CDR3: CASSPDREREQYF. In DNA form, the CDR3 reads TGTGCCAGCAGCCCGGACAGGGAGAGGGAGCAGTACTTC. Variable domain in full (rest from reference TRBV5-6 and TRBJ2-7): DAGVTQSPTHLIKTRGQQVTLRCSPKSGHDTVSWYQQALGQGPQFIFQYYEEEERQRGNFPDRFSGHQFPNYSSELNVNALLLGDSALYLCASSPDREREQYFGPGTRLTVT.

The V call is TRBV7-9, the J call TRBJ1-2, with D possibly TRBD1 on 5 matching bases. Looked up from germline, CDR1 is SEHNR and CDR2 is FQNEAQ (reference sequence). The V and J ends lost 1 base and 0 bases respectively, with 6 bases between them. The CDR3 extends over 14 amino acids. CDR3 nucleotides: TGTGCCAGCAGCTTAGGGACACCTAACTATGGCTACACCTTC. This sequence encodes CASSLGTPNYGYTF.

This chain links TRBV5-6 with TRBJ2-4; a weak D match, TRBD2 (5 bases). The germline V gene has CDR1 SGHDT and CDR2 YYEEEE. V was shortened by 0 bases and J by 9 bases, with 7 bases between the two germline ends. The CDR3 has 12 amino acids. DNA of the CDR3: TGTGCCAGCAGCTTGGGTCGGGGCATTCAGTACTTC. It codes for CASSLGRGIQYF.

This clonotype was picked up a small number of times. The chain uses TRBV7-9 and TRBJ1-2; D is unresolved. Trimming removed 4 bases at V and 3 bases at J, with 12 bases between. Looked up from germline, CDR1 is SEHNR and CDR2 is FQNEAQ (reference sequence). The CDR3 runs 14 residues. CDR3 residues: CASSSTHADYGYTF. DNA of the CDR3: TGTGCCAGCAGCTCGACACACGCGGACTATGGCTACACCTTC.

This clonotype was counted between two and nine times. The rearrangement links TRBV13 to TRBJ2-5; 13 bases agree with TRBD2. The trim removed 5 bases at V and 4 bases at J, leaving 7 bases unmatched. The CDR3 has 16 amino acids. From germline, CDR1 is PRHDT and CDR2 FYEKMQ (reference sequence). This chain's CDR3 is CASSTTSGRARETQYF. The CDR3 region has the DNA TGTGCCAGCAGCACCACTAGCGGGAGGGCCAGAGAGACCCAGTACTTC.

The chain links TRBV12-3 or TRBV12-4 to TRBJ2-1; 7 positions match TRBD1. The CDR3 loop spans 18 amino acids. The CDR3 sequence is CTCSLTSGYRGSYNEQFF. In nucleotides, the CDR3 is TGTACCTGCAGTTTAACGTCGGGCTACAGGGGAAGCTACAATGAGCAGTTCTTC.

This clonotype was seen many times. The genes are TRBV7-9 and TRBJ2-3; 8 bases are shared with TRBD1. Germline CDR1 reads SEHNR; CDR2 reads FQNEAQ (reference sequence). V was clipped by 5 bases and J by 4 bases; unmatched bases: 8. This CDR3 is 15 amino acids long. The CDR3 is CASSRDRIRADTQYF. CDR3 nucleotide sequence: TGTGCCAGCAGCAGGGACAGGATAAGAGCAGATACGCAGTATTTT.

The chain employs TRBV5-1 and TRBJ2-1; possibly TRBD1 for D (6 bases). In germline, CDR1 is SGHRS, CDR2 YFSETQ. Trimming cost V 4 bases and J 4 bases, with 27 bases left between them. This CDR3 is built from 19 residues. CDR3 loop: CASSLQGKRTPNAYNEQFF. In nucleotides, the CDR3 is TGCGCCAGCAGCCTACAGGGCAAGCGGACACCTAACGCATACAATGAGCAGTTCTTC.